These T cell receptor beta chains were read from a single sample in a study of T cells in Graves' hyperthyroidism and ophthalmopathy. TCRdb itself ran the multiplex PCR reads through MiXCR, one entry per CDR3 protein. The sample includes roughly 500,000 distinct CDR3 sequences, 20% to 25% of them seen just once. The specimen sequenced was blood. The source is a woman aged 70-85 years with Graves' ophthalmopathy. The CDR3 runs from the conserved cysteine through the conserved F or W. Fields, in order: J gene, clone size, V gene, CDR3 length, D gene, CDR3 protein, CDR3 DNA. A D gene is named only where the DNA matches it firmly. Size is stated for part of the rows, as once, few or many counts, or as a class when the clone is expanded.

J: TRBJ1-1; size: few; V: TRBV20-1; length: 12; D: -; CDR3: CSAGRTGREAFF; DNA: TGCAGTGCTGGTAGAACAGGGCGTGAAGCTTTCTTT
J: TRBJ1-2; size: -; V: TRBV28; length: 13; D: -; CDR3: CASSGAVNYGYTF; DNA: TGTGCCAGCAGTGGGGCGGTTAACTATGGCTACACCTTC
J: TRBJ2-5; size: -; V: TRBV20-1; length: 15; D: TRBD1; CDR3: CSASPGTGGGETQYF; DNA: TGCAGTGCGAGTCCCGGGACAGGGGGCGGGGAGACCCAGTACTTC
J: TRBJ2-7; size: -; V: TRBV19; length: 16; D: TRBD1; CDR3: CASSIPRGGQGYEQYF; DNA: TGTGCCAGTAGTATACCGCGTGGAGGACAGGGGTACGAGCAGTACTTC
J: TRBJ1-1; size: -; V: TRBV20-1; length: 14; D: TRBD1; CDR3: CSARDDRANTEAFF; DNA: TGCAGTGCTAGAGATGACAGGGCGAACACTGAAGCTTTCTTT
J: TRBJ2-7; size: many; V: TRBV6-5; length: 15; D: -; CDR3: CASSYSPVKGVEQYF; DNA: TGTGCCAGCAGTTACTCGCCAGTAAAGGGAGTGGAGCAGTACTTC
J: TRBJ2-3; size: -; V: TRBV5-4; length: 16; D: TRBD1; CDR3: CASSLGTDLSTDTQYF; DNA: TGTGCCAGCAGCCTAGGGACAGACCTTAGCACAGATACGCAGTATTTT
J: TRBJ1-2; size: -; V: TRBV5-1; length: 12; D: -; CDR3: CASSLAGGPYTF; DNA: TGCGCCAGCAGCTTGGCGGGTGGACCCTACACCTTC
J: TRBJ1-1; size: many; V: TRBV27; length: 14; D: -; CDR3: CASSLLFAGTEAFF; DNA: TGTGCCAGCAGTTTACTATTTGCCGGGACTGAAGCTTTCTTT
J: TRBJ2-3; size: -; V: TRBV5-1; length: 15; D: TRBD2; CDR3: CASSSSGTSADTQYF; DNA: TGCGCCAGCAGCTCCTCCGGGACTAGCGCAGATACGCAGTATTTT
J: TRBJ2-3; size: -; V: TRBV20-1; length: 13; D: -; CDR3: CSPLIDLTDTQYF; DNA: TGCAGTCCCCTAATCGACCTCACAGATACGCAGTATTTT
J: TRBJ2-7; size: -; V: TRBV20-1; length: 11; D: -; CDR3: CSADPTYEQYF; DNA: TGCAGTGCTGACCCTACCTACGAGCAGTACTTC
J: TRBJ2-6; size: -; V: TRBV27; length: 15; D: TRBD1; CDR3: CASSGDSSGANVLTF; DNA: TGTGCCAGCAGCGGGGACAGTTCTGGGGCCAACGTCCTGACTTTC
J: TRBJ2-7; size: few; V: TRBV27; length: 13; D: TRBD1; CDR3: CASSLTGGIEQYF; DNA: TGTGCCAGCAGCCTGACAGGGGGAATCGAGCAGTACTTC
J: TRBJ1-2; size: -; V: TRBV6-1; length: 14; D: -; CDR3: CASRKTGAAYGYTF; DNA: TGTGCCAGCAGAAAGACAGGCGCCGCCTATGGCTACACCTTC